The 8 T cell receptor beta chains listed next were all sequenced from one sample in a study of T cells in Graves' hyperthyroidism and ophthalmopathy. RNA transcripts provided the source from which TCR beta CDR3 regions were amplified. The TCR CDR3 first-round RT-PCR relied on the HTBI primer set. MiXCR was run by TCRdb on the multiplex PCR reads, yielding one entry per CDR3 protein. The table includes a few hundred thousand distinct CDR3 sequences, less than 20% detected once. Sequenced sample: blood. The receptor source for this set is a woman between 18 and 30 years old with Graves' hyperthyroidism that later progressed to Graves' ophthalmopathy.

This clonotype occurred many times. The gene calls are TRBV30 and TRBJ2-3; perhaps TRBD2 as D (5 bases). V lost 3 bases, J lost 1 base, and 11 bases lay in between. This CDR3 contains 14 residues. Germline CDR1 and CDR2: GTSNPN and SVGIG (reference sequence). Here the CDR3 reads CAWRRTGGTDTQYF. CDR3 bases: TGTGCCTGGAGGCGTACCGGGGGCACAGATACGCAGTATTTT.

The J gene is TRBJ1-6, the V gene TRBV25-1; D call uncertain. The CDR3 consists of 12 residues. The V end was cut by 8 bases, the J end by 6 bases, with 8 bases between. The germline CDR1 and CDR2 sequences are MGHDK and SYGVNS. For the CDR3, the DNA is TGTGCCAGCGGACGACCTAATTCACCCCTCCACTTT. It specifies CASGRPNSPLHF.

The chain links TRBV6-1 to TRBJ2-7, with 7 bases lining up with TRBD1. V lost 7 bases and J lost 0; bases outside the gene matches: 3. The CDR3 is 13 residues long. The germline CDR1 and CDR2 sequences are MNHNS and SASEGT. In nucleotides, the CDR3 is TGTGCCAGCATAGGGGACAGCTCCTACGAGCAGTACTTC. It yields the protein CASIGDSSYEQYF.

The chain uses TRBV20-1 and TRBJ2-1; D is undetermined. Germline lookup yields CDR1 DFQATT and CDR2 SNEGSKA (reference sequence). The CDR3 spans 14 residues. Trimming left V 1 base short and J 1 base short, with 8 bases between. The CDR3 spells CSARVAESYNEQFF. CDR3 sequence (DNA): TGCAGTGCTAGAGTAGCTGAATCCTACAATGAGCAGTTCTTC.

This clonotype was recorded many times. V is TRBV11-2 and J is TRBJ1-1; D is unresolved. Germline CDR1 SGHAT, CDR2 FQNNGV. CDR3 length: 14 amino acids. V was trimmed by 5 bases and J by 1 base, leaving 11 bases between them. The CDR3 coding sequence is TGTGCCAGCAGCGTACAGATCCAGAACACTGAAGCTTTCTTT. As protein: CASSVQIQNTEAFF.

This clonotype was picked up many times. This chain joins TRBV27 and TRBJ2-1; 13 positions match TRBD2. The ends lost 5 bases at V and 6 bases at J; junction bases unmatched: 10. CDR1 and CDR2 (germline): MNHEY, SMNVEV (reference sequence). CDR3 length: 17 amino acids. The CDR3 DNA follows: TGTGCCAGCAGTACTCAACTAGCGGGAGGGCCCACCAATGAGCAGTTCTTC. This codes for CASSTQLAGGPTNEQFF.

This clonotype was recorded many times. The chain combines TRBV2 with TRBJ2-7; 9 bases agree with TRBD1. Germline V gene lookup returns CDR1 SNHLY and CDR2 FYNNEI. This CDR3 region has 15 residues. With V trimmed by 1 base and J by 4 bases, 5 bases remained unmatched. CDR3 coding DNA: TGTGCCAGCAGTGAAGGTGGGACAGGGTCTTACGAGCAGTACTTC. Protein product: CASSEGGTGSYEQYF.

There are many counts of this clonotype. The CDR3 reads CASSVLAAGTGSNQPQHF. The CDR3 region has the DNA TGTGCCAGCAGTGTTTTAGCCGCCGGGACAGGCAGCAATCAGCCCCAGCATTTT. The rearrangement uses TRBV2 and TRBJ1-5; 8 positions match TRBD1. The V and J ends lost 4 bases and 1 base, in that order; junction bases with no gene match: 12. Germline CDR1 SNHLY, CDR2 FYNNEI. The CDR3 has 18 amino acids. Using reference TRBV2 and TRBJ1-5 for the parts outside the CDR3, the full variable domain is EPEVTQTPSHQVTQMGQEVILRCVPISNHLYFYWYRQILGQKVEFLVSFYNNEISEKSEIFDDQFSVERPDGSNFTLKIRSTKLEDSAMYFCASSVLAAGTGSNQPQHFGDGTRLSIL.